The clone carrying this TCR beta chain has a handful of counts. Its antigen is undetermined. Trimming cost V 7 bases and J 1 base, with 10 bases left between them. The CDR3 sequence is 13 residues long. This specimen belongs to a study of CD8 T cells in ankylosing spondylitis. General observations from the study: Ankylosing spondylitis blood appeared to be characterized by a TCR beta motif of under 10 highly homologous variants. A number of the motif variants had already been described in reactive arthritis synovial fluid and blood.

With molecular barcodes, quantitative 5'-RACE was used to make the TCR beta libraries. TCRdb ran MiXCR on the 5' RACE reads and lists one entry per CDR3 protein. This sample yields 470,000 or so distinct CDR3 sequences, of which 25% to 30% are seen a single time; about 1% belongs to the top ten. The sequence derives from a male donor with ankylosing spondylitis. Material: blood, either unsorted or a sorted T cell fraction (not recorded which). The V and J genes are TRBV12-3 or TRBV12-4 and TRBJ1-1; perhaps TRBD1 as D (6 bases). DNA of the CDR3: TGTGCCAGCAACCTGGACAGGAACACTGAAGCTTTCTTT. This translates into CASNLDRNTEAFF.